Below are 31 T cell receptor beta chains sequenced from a single sample in a study of T cell responses to AZD1222 COVID-19 vaccine. Generated by immunoSEQ multiplex PCR, the TCRdb table keeps only in-frame clones and is missing some. This table holds over 200,000 clones, roughly 94% found once. The input for sequencing was peripheral blood, taken 28 days after the second dose of the MenACWY control vaccine. These receptor sequences come from an adult who received the MenACWY meningococcal vaccine as a control.

The gene calls are TRBV9 and TRBJ2-5; TRBD2 is a possible D gene (6 bases). V lost 2 bases to trimming and J lost 2 bases, with 10 bases between them. Germline values: CDR1 SGDLS, CDR2 YYNGEE. This CDR3 region has 14 residues. CDR3 sequence: CASSVRGSQETQYF. As DNA, the CDR3 is TGTGCCAGCAGCGTCCGGGGGTCACAAGAGACCCAGTACTTC.

This chain links TRBV4-1 with TRBJ1-2, with D tentatively TRBD1 (6 bases). CDR1 and CDR2 from the germline V gene are MGHRA and YSYEKL. The CDR3 contains 15 residues. Trimming shortened V by 2 bases and J by 6 bases, and 16 bases separated the two germline ends. The CDR3 DNA is TGCGCCAGCAGCCAACCCGGGACAACCCAGGATGGCTACACCTTC. Its translation is CASSQPGTTQDGYTF.

The chain carries TRBV24-1 and TRBJ1-1, with D perhaps TRBD1 (5 bases). This CDR3 spans 13 amino acids. CDR1 KGHDR and CDR2 SFDVKD come from the germline V gene. V gave up 1 base and J gave up 7 bases, with 9 bases separating them. CDR3 residues: CATSDLPGGEAFF. The DNA of the CDR3 is TGTGCCACCAGTGATTTACCGGGGGGTGAAGCTTTCTTT.

The chain is built from TRBV24-1 and TRBJ1-2, with a possible D match to TRBD1 (6 bases). Germline CDR1 reads KGHDR; CDR2 reads SFDVKD. Trimming pared 2 bases from V and 4 bases from J, leaving 10 bases between. This CDR3 comprises 14 residues. Written as DNA, the CDR3 is TGTGCCACCAGTGATTCTGGGGGCGCCTATGGCTACACCTTC. Encoded protein: CATSDSGGAYGYTF.

V and J are TRBV7-2 and TRBJ2-7; 9 bases align to TRBD2. Trimming took 3 bases from V and 2 from J; bases not matched to a gene: 5. This CDR3 is 15 amino acids long. Per the germline V gene, CDR1 is SGHTA and CDR2 is FQGNSA. The CDR3 region has the DNA TGTGCCAGCAGCTTCCGTAGCGGGGGTCCCTACGAGCAGTACTTC. Translating gives CASSFRSGGPYEQYF.

The chain joins TRBV4-2 to TRBJ2-7; 7 bases fit TRBD2. Germline CDR1 reads LGHNA; CDR2 reads YNFKEQ. This CDR3 has 17 amino acids. The ends lost 1 base at V and 1 base at J; junction bases unmatched: 10. CDR3 sequence reads: CASSQGGGLADSYEQYF. In DNA form, the CDR3 reads TGTGCCAGCAGCCAAGGCGGGGGTCTAGCGGATTCCTACGAGCAGTACTTC.

The V call is TRBV27, the J call TRBJ1-1; D remains unclear. CDR1 and CDR2 from the germline V gene are MNHEY and SMNVEV (reference sequence). The CDR3 runs 13 residues. Trimming shortened V by 7 bases and J by 1 base, and 10 bases separated the two germline ends. CDR3 bases: TGTGCCAGCACCGTCGACCCGAACACTGAAGCTTTCTTT. This gives the protein CASTVDPNTEAFF.

This chain links TRBV11-2 with TRBJ2-1; no firm D call. CDR3 length: 15 amino acids. Germline V gene data show CDR1 as SGHAT and CDR2 as FQNNGV. The V end lost 5 bases, the J end lost 5 bases, and 16 bases lay between the germline ends. The CDR3 protein is CASSPITGPNNEQFF. In DNA form, the CDR3 reads TGTGCCAGCAGCCCGATTACCGGACCAAACAATGAGCAGTTCTTC.

The chain carries TRBV19 and TRBJ2-1, with D tentatively TRBD2 (5 bases). The CDR3 totals 15 residues. Looked up from germline, CDR1 is LNHDA and CDR2 is SQIVND (reference sequence). The ends were cut back, 6 bases at V and 4 bases at J, with 16 bases in the middle. CDR3 sequence (DNA): TGTGCCAGTAGACCTGAGGTGGGAGCTTACAATGAGCAGTTCTTC. This translates into CASRPEVGAYNEQFF.

The chain has TRBV29-1 and TRBJ1-3; no reliable D call. V was trimmed by 4 bases and J by 4 bases, leaving 11 bases between them. The CDR3 is 13 amino acids. Per the germline V gene, CDR1 is SQVTM and CDR2 is ANQGSEA. The CDR3 sequence: CSVVVTYGNTIYF. In nucleotides, the CDR3 is TGCAGCGTTGTTGTGACATACGGAAACACCATATATTTT.

This clone was observed once. The genes are TRBV7-2 and TRBJ1-1; D is possibly TRBD1 (6 bases). V was shortened by 1 base and J by 4 bases, with 16 bases between the two germline ends. Per germline, CDR1 SGHTA and CDR2 FQGNSA. There are 16 residues in the CDR3. The CDR3 nucleotides read TGTGCCAGCAGCTTAGTGGCCGGGGGGGGCGCCACTGAAGCTTTCTTT. Encoded protein: CASSLVAGGGATEAFF.

V usage is TRBV18 and J usage is TRBJ1-2; no reliable D call. The V gene lost 3 bases and the J gene lost 0 bases, with 8 bases spanning the gap. Germline lookup yields CDR1 KGHSH and CDR2 LQKENI. CDR3 length equals 14 residues. CDR3 amino acids: CASSPSPSNYGYTF. The CDR3, as DNA: TGTGCCAGCTCACCTTCTCCCTCTAACTATGGCTACACCTTC. The whole variable domain, remainder taken from reference TRBV18 and TRBJ1-2, is NAGVMQNPRHLVRRRGQEARLRCSPMKGHSHVYWYRQLPEEGLKFMVYLQKENIIDESGMPKERFSAEFPKEGPSILRIQQVVRGDSAAYFCASSPSPSNYGYTFGSGTRLTVV.

The DNA of the CDR3 is TGCGCCAGCAGCTTGGCCGGCCGGGACAGAGCGAACACTGAAGCTTTCTTT. Amino acid sequence: CASSLAGRDRANTEAFF. The chain couples TRBV5-1 to TRBJ1-1; 7 bases match TRBD1. This CDR3 spans 17 amino acids. Trimming at V came to 0 bases and at J to 1 base, leaving 9 bases not matched to a gene. Germline CDR1 reads SGHRS; CDR2 reads YFSETQ.

The genes are TRBV29-1 and TRBJ1-1, with 9 bases fitting TRBD1. The CDR3 loop spans 13 amino acids. CDR1 SQVTM and CDR2 ANQGSEA come from the germline V gene. Germline trimming cut 6 bases from V and 4 bases from J; bases unmatched to any gene: 6. In nucleotides, the CDR3 is TGCAGCGTACCCGGGACAGGGCTCACTGAAGCTTTCTTT. As protein: CSVPGTGLTEAFF.

V gene TRBV6-5 combines with J gene TRBJ2-4; 8 nucleotides match TRBD2. The CDR3 loop spans 11 amino acids. Germline V CDR1 and CDR2: MNHEY, SVGAGI. V was clipped by 8 bases and J by 6 bases; unmatched bases: 0. Written as DNA, the CDR3 is TGTGCCAGCCGGGGGGGAAACATTCAGTACTTC. Protein product: CASRGGNIQYF.

This sequence joins TRBV28 and TRBJ1-6; D is possibly TRBD1 (5 bases). CDR1 MDHEN and CDR2 SYDVKM come from the germline V gene. There are 15 residues in the CDR3. V was pared by 1 base and J by 8 bases, with 12 bases between. The CDR3 region has the DNA TGTGCCAGCAGTTTATTTGGGGACGCGGATTCACCCCTCCACTTT. Residues: CASSLFGDADSPLHF.

DNA for the CDR3: TGTGCCAGCAGCTTGGCGGCTAGCGGGGGCTCCTACGAGCAGTACTTC. Protein sequence: CASSLAASGGSYEQYF. This rearrangement joins TRBV5-4 to TRBJ2-7, with 10 bases aligning to TRBD2. The V and J ends lost 0 bases and 0 bases, in that order; junction bases with no gene match: 3. Per the germline V gene, CDR1 is SGHNT and CDR2 is YYREEE (reference sequence). The CDR3 runs to 16 residues. Combining the CDR3 with reference TRBV5-4 and TRBJ2-7 gives the whole variable domain ETGVTQSPTHLIKTRGQQVTLRCSSQSGHNTVSWYQQALGQGPQFIFQYYREEENGRGNFPPRFSGLQFPNYSSELNVNALELDDSALYLCASSLAASGGSYEQYFGPGTRLTVT.

V gene TRBV27 combines with J gene TRBJ1-1; D is uncertain. CDR1 and CDR2 (germline): MNHEY, SMNVEV (reference sequence). V lost 3 bases, J lost 0 bases, and 8 bases lay in between. The CDR3 has 14 amino acids. CDR3 protein: CASSLGSMNTEAFF. CDR3 bases: TGTGCCAGCAGTTTGGGGTCCATGAACACTGAAGCTTTCTTT.

V and J are TRBV6-4 and TRBJ1-6; D call uncertain. CDR3 length: 18 residues. Trimming left V 0 bases short and J 9 bases short, with 21 bases between. Germline values: CDR1 MRHNA, CDR2 SNTAGT. The DNA of the CDR3 is TGTGCCAGCAGTGACTCGTCCCAGTCCGACATGGAGGTTTCACCCCTCCACTTT. Protein sequence: CASSDSSQSDMEVSPLHF.

V and J are TRBV2 and TRBJ2-7, with D perhaps TRBD1 or TRBD2 (5 bases each). In germline, CDR1 is SNHLY, CDR2 FYNNEI. The CDR3 length is 16 residues. V lost 2 bases to trimming and J lost 1 base, with 15 bases between them. CDR3 coding DNA: TGTGCCAGCAGTGAAAGTGAGGGGCTTCCATCCTACGAGCAGTACTTC. It is translated as CASSESEGLPSYEQYF.

This chain links TRBV3-1 (or the pseudogene TRBV3-2) with TRBJ2-6; D not certain. Looked up from germline, CDR1 is LGHDT and CDR2 is YNNKEL (reference sequence). The CDR3 extends over 14 amino acids. The V end lost 7 bases, the J end lost 0 bases, and 7 bases lay between the germline ends. The DNA of the CDR3 is TGTGCCAGCAATCGGAGCTCTGGGGCCAACGTCCTGACTTTC. This sequence encodes CASNRSSGANVLTF.

This clone was picked up one time. The chain employs TRBV24-1 and TRBJ1-2, with a possible D match to TRBD1 (5 bases). Germline V CDR1 and CDR2: KGHDR, SFDVKD. With 5 bases removed from V and 9 bases from J, the gap between germline ends came to 12 bases. CDR3 length: 12 amino acids. The CDR3 sequence: CATSATGRSYTF. The CDR3, as DNA: TGTGCCACCAGTGCCACAGGAAGGAGCTACACCTTC.

This rearrangement joins TRBV5-3 to TRBJ1-2, with unresolved D. TRBV5-3 is classed as an ORF, of uncertain function. CDR3 length equals 15 residues. Trimming removed 7 bases at V and 6 bases at J, with 22 bases between. The DNA of the CDR3 is TGTGCCAGATACACCAAGACCTTTCCAGGCGATGGCTACACCTTC. Protein sequence: CARYTKTFPGDGYTF.

In the case of this clone: This specimen includes other DNA sequences encoding the same CDR3. The rearrangement uses TRBV3-1 (or the pseudogene TRBV3-2) and TRBJ2-3, with 8 bases that match TRBD1. V lost 4 bases and J lost 4; bases outside the gene matches: 4. This CDR3 has 14 amino acids. Germline V lookup: CDR1 LGHDT, CDR2 YNNKEL (reference sequence). CDR3 region: CASSLGQGADTQYF. Here the CDR3 DNA reads TGTGCCAGCAGCCTCGGACAGGGCGCAGATACGCAGTATTTT.

The chain uses TRBV24-1 and TRBJ2-3, with 12 bases that match TRBD2. The CDR3 runs to 18 residues. V lost 4 bases to trimming and J lost 3 bases; unmatched junction nucleotides: 10. Germline V gives CDR1 KGHDR, CDR2 SFDVKD. The CDR3 protein is CATSETGTSGPITDTQYF. For the CDR3, the DNA is TGTGCCACCAGTGAAACCGGGACTAGCGGGCCTATTACAGATACGCAGTATTTT.

The chain recombines TRBV28 with TRBJ2-7; D possibly uses TRBD1 or TRBD2 (5 bases each). V was shortened by 6 bases and J by 4 bases, with 10 bases between the two germline ends. Germline CDR1 MDHEN, CDR2 SYDVKM. This CDR3 is built from 12 residues. The CDR3 nucleotides are TGTGCCAGCAGCACCGGGGCATACGAGCAGTACTTC. This sequence encodes CASSTGAYEQYF.

This clone has a handful of counts. The rearrangement joins TRBV5-4 to TRBJ2-7; possibly TRBD2 for D (7 bases). The CDR3 length is 15 residues. Trimming removed 1 base at V and 0 bases at J, with 11 bases between. The germline V gene encodes CDR1 SGHNT and CDR2 YYREEE (reference sequence). The CDR3 protein is CASSLRGGGSYEQYF. The CDR3 region has the DNA TGTGCCAGCAGCTTGAGGGGGGGAGGCTCCTACGAGCAGTACTTC.

V and J are TRBV28 and TRBJ1-5, with D maybe TRBD1 (5 bases). Germline CDR1 MDHEN, CDR2 SYDVKM. The V and J ends lost 5 bases and 2 bases respectively, with 16 bases between them. The CDR3 runs 16 residues. CDR3 region: CASSPPQGEGNQPQHF. Here the CDR3 DNA reads TGTGCCAGCAGTCCCCCCCAGGGTGAGGGCAATCAGCCCCAGCATTTT.

The CDR3 reads CSVGTPGTDTQYF. The CDR3, as DNA: TGCAGCGTTGGGACACCCGGTACAGATACGCAGTATTTT. This rearrangement joins TRBV29-1 to TRBJ2-3, with D possibly being TRBD1 (5 bases). The CDR3 totals 13 residues. Trimming shortened V by 4 bases and J by 3 bases, and 11 bases separated the two germline ends. Per germline, CDR1 SQVTM and CDR2 ANQGSEA.

This CDR3 reads CATSRAQTGFGANVLTF. The CDR3 nucleotides read TGTGCCACCAGCAGAGCCCAGACAGGGTTCGGGGCCAACGTCCTGACTTTC. This sequence joins TRBV15 and TRBJ2-6, with 7 nucleotides matching TRBD1. Germline loops: CDR1 LNHNV, CDR2 YYDKDF (reference sequence). The CDR3 contains 17 residues. V shed 1 base, J shed 4 bases, and the junction held 7 bases outside the gene matches.

V gene TRBV28 combines with J gene TRBJ2-5, with D hard to call. There are 14 residues in the CDR3. Trimming pared 7 bases from V and 3 bases from J, leaving 15 bases between. Germline V CDR1 and CDR2: MDHEN, SYDVKM. CDR3 sequence reads: CASKKSRREETQYF. The CDR3 DNA reads TGTGCCAGCAAAAAGTCGAGGAGAGAAGAGACCCAGTACTTC.